This is a list of T cell receptor beta chains from one sample in a study of control samples from healthy donors and cancer patients. TCRdb's copy holds only in-frame clones and misses some; the assay was immunoSEQ multiplex PCR. The repertoire holds over 100,000 clones, with 88% as singletons. The sample was blood. These receptors originate from a man aged 40-55 years in good health. Both conserved end residues are part of each CDR3. D genes are given only for firm matches.

>TRBJ1-3|TRBV11-3|.
TGTGCCAGCAGATTGAACCTTAACACCATATATTTT
CASRLNLNTIYF
>TRBJ1-1|TRBV13|.
TGTGCCAGCAGCCCCGGGACTTTAAACACTGAAGCTTTCTTT
CASSPGTLNTEAFF
>TRBJ2-7|TRBV29-1|.
TGCAGCGTAAGGACTGGCTACGAGCAGTACTTC
CSVRTGYEQYF
>TRBJ1-4|TRBV5-5|TRBD1
TGTGCCAGCAGCTTGTTATCGGGACAGGGGATTGGGGGTGAAAAACTGTTTTTT
CASSLLSGQGIGGEKLFF
>TRBJ2-7|TRBV5-4|TRBD2
TGTGCCAGCAGCGACGGGACTAGGGGACCCTACGAGCAGTACTTC
CASSDGTRGPYEQYF
>TRBJ1-1|TRBV7-2|.
TGTGCCAGCAGCTTGGAAAGAAGAAGTGAAGCTTTCTTT
CASSLERRSEAFF
>TRBJ1-4|TRBV7-9|TRBD1
TGTGCCAGCAGGTACAGGGGGATAGAAGAAAAACTGTTTTTT
CASRYRGIEEKLFF
>TRBJ2-2|TRBV19|.
TGTGCCAGTTTTAGGGGTGATCGCACCGGGGAGCTGTTTTTT
CASFRGDRTGELFF
>TRBJ2-6|TRBV5-6|TRBD1
TGTGCCAGCAGCCAAGACAGGGTTGGGGCCAACGTCCTGACTTTC
CASSQDRVGANVLTF
>TRBJ1-6|TRBV27|.
TGTGCCAGCAGTTTAACGGGCAGCTCCTATAATTCACCCCTCCACTTT
CASSLTGSSYNSPLHF